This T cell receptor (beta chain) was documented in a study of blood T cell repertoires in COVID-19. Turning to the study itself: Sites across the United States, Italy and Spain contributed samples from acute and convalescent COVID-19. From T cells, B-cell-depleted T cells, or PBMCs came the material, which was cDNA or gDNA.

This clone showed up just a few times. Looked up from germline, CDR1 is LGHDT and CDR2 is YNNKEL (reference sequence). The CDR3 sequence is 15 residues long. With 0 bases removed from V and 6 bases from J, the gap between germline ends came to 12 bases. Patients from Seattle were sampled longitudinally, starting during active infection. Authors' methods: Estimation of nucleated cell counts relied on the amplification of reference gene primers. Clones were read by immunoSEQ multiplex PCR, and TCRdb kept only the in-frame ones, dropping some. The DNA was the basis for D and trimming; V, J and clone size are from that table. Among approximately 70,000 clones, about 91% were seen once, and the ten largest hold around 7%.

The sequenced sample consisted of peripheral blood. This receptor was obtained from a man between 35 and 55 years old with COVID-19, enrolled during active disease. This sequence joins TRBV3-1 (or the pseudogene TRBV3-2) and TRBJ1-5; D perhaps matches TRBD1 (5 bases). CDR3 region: CASSQEPGGSQPQHF. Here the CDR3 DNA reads TGTGCCAGCAGCCAAGAACCCGGGGGAAGTCAGCCCCAGCATTTT.